Shown below are 20 T cell receptor beta chains from a single sample sequenced in a study of beta chain features in type 1 diabetes. Findings and caveats of the study: All four CD4+ subsets from Type 1 diabetes patients carried moderately but significantly shorter TCRB CDR3s.

These TCRs' antigens remain unknown. Expressed TCRB transcripts were sequenced after all isolated RNA was converted to cDNA. Clones were sequenced by immunoSEQ multiplex PCR, and TCRdb holds only the in-frame ones, with some missing. The sample holds 200,000 to 250,000 clones; about 15% are singletons and the top ten take roughly 0.02%. Sequencing was carried out using naive CD4+ T cells from blood. Receptor source: a young man with type 1 diabetes.

V and J are TRBV6-5 and TRBJ2-2, with TRBD2 identical over 8 bases. V lost 7 bases and J lost 4; bases outside the gene matches: 5. Germline V gene sequence: CDR1 MNHEY, CDR2 SVGAGI. The CDR3 extends over 14 amino acids. The CDR3 DNA reads TGTGCCAGCATGAACGGGGGGGCCACCGGGGAGCTGTTTTTT. Its translation is CASMNGGATGELFF.

In the case of this clone: The identical CDR3 is also encoded by other nucleotide sequences in the sample. As DNA, the CDR3 is TGCAGCGTCGAGAATAGCGGACCCTACGAGCAGTACTTC. Amino acids: CSVENSGPYEQYF. V and J are TRBV29-1 and TRBJ2-7; a weak D match, TRBD2 (6 bases). The CDR3 length is 13 residues. V lost 6 bases, J lost 2 bases, and 14 bases lay in between. Germline V gives CDR1 SQVTM, CDR2 ANQGSEA.

V and J are TRBV29-1 and TRBJ2-7; TRBD1 aligns across 10 bases. The CDR3 sequence is 12 residues long. The J segment lost 7 bases and the V segment lost 7 bases, leaving 7 bases of the junction unmatched. Germline assignment: CDR1 SQVTM and CDR2 ANQGSEA. CDR3 sequence: CSGGTGENEQYF. As DNA, the CDR3 is TGCAGCGGAGGGACAGGGGAAAATGAGCAGTACTTC.

This clone was observed a few times. V and J are TRBV5-1 and TRBJ2-1; TRBD2 might be the D (6 bases). CDR1 is SGHRS and CDR2 is YFSETQ in the germline V gene. The CDR3 is made up of 13 amino acids. Trimming removed 1 base at V and 9 bases at J, with 11 bases between. The CDR3 sequence: CASSLRTEGEQFF. The CDR3 DNA reads TGCGCCAGCAGCTTGAGGACGGAGGGTGAGCAGTTCTTC.

With respect to this clone: Other DNA variants within this sample encode the same CDR3. This chain connects TRBV5-1 to TRBJ2-3; 9 bases are a match to TRBD1. The junction had 4 bases not matched to a gene; V was cut back by 4 bases and J by 4 bases. The CDR3 sequence is 14 residues long. Germline V gene data show CDR1 as SGHRS and CDR2 as YFSETQ. CDR3 protein: CASSPGQGADTQYF. The CDR3 DNA sequence: TGCGCCAGCAGCCCGGGACAGGGAGCAGATACGCAGTATTTT.

This chain joins TRBV15 and TRBJ2-2; 9 bases map to TRBD2. CDR3 length: 16 amino acids. V gave up 3 bases and J gave up 9 bases; unmatched junction bases: 11. CDR1 and CDR2 from the germline V gene are LNHNV and YYDKDF (reference sequence). The CDR3 sequence: CATSRAASGAGRELFF. The CDR3 DNA reads TGTGCCACCAGCAGGGCTGCTAGCGGGGCGGGTCGGGAGCTGTTTTTT. Drawing the rest from reference TRBV15 and TRBJ2-2, the complete variable domain is DAMVIQNPRYQVTQFGKPVTLSCSQTLNHNVMYWYQQKSSQAPKLLFHYYDKDFNNEADTPDNFQSRRPNTSFCFLDIRSPGLGDTAMYLCATSRAASGAGRELFFGEGSRLTVL.

The chain joins TRBV30 to TRBJ1-5; possibly TRBD1 for D (5 bases). CDR1 GTSNPN and CDR2 SVGIG come from the germline V gene (reference sequence). Trimming took 2 bases from V and 6 from J, leaving 11 bases between them. This CDR3 is built from 13 residues. The CDR3 DNA follows: TGTGCCTGGAGTCCCGGGGGGAGTCAGCCCCAGCATTTT. The encoded protein is CAWSPGGSQPQHF.

This clone was picked up a small number of times. The chain uses TRBV5-1 and TRBJ2-1, with D maybe TRBD2 (5 bases). CDR1 is SGHRS and CDR2 is YFSETQ in the germline V gene. V was pared by 0 bases and J by 4 bases, with 11 bases between. The CDR3 has 15 residues. CDR3 residues: CASSLGSGPYNEQFF. The CDR3 DNA is TGCGCCAGCAGCTTGGGCAGCGGACCGTACAATGAGCAGTTCTTC.

This clone was seen only a few times. This chain connects TRBV10-3 to TRBJ2-5, with D perhaps matching TRBD2 (5 bases). Looked up from germline, CDR1 is ENHRY and CDR2 is SYGVKD. Trimming shortened V by 6 bases and J by 4 bases, and 15 bases separated the two germline ends. The CDR3 length is 14 residues. This CDR3 reads CAIRAGLEGETQYF. CDR3 DNA sequence: TGTGCCATCAGGGCGGGTCTCGAGGGAGAGACCCAGTACTTC.

The chain links TRBV11-2 to TRBJ2-3; 16 bases match TRBD2. The CDR3 is 15 residues long. Germline-derived CDR1 and CDR2 are SGHAT and FQNNGV. V was pared by 5 bases and J by 6 bases, with 2 bases of the junction left unmatched. CDR3 amino acids: CASSPGLAGGDTQYF. As DNA, the CDR3 is TGTGCCAGCAGCCCGGGACTAGCGGGAGGGGATACGCAGTATTTT.

The chain links TRBV5-1 to TRBJ2-7, with D possibly being TRBD1 (6 bases). The CDR3 extends over 15 amino acids. The V and J ends lost 4 bases and 0 bases respectively, with 14 bases between them. Germline CDR1 is SGHRS and CDR2 is YFSETQ. The CDR3 loop reads CASSIEQGTSYEQYF. DNA for the CDR3: TGCGCCAGCAGCATCGAACAGGGAACCTCCTACGAGCAGTACTTC.

The chain is built from TRBV19 and TRBJ1-5, with TRBD1 identical over 7 bases. V shed 5 bases, J shed 0 bases, and the junction held 4 bases outside the gene matches. Germline-derived CDR1 and CDR2 are LNHDA and SQIVND (reference sequence). This CDR3 comprises 15 residues. The CDR3, as DNA: TGTGCCAGTAGTTTTGACAGGGCTAGCAATCAGCCCCAGCATTTT. Translated, it gives CASSFDRASNQPQHF. Filled out from reference TRBV19 and TRBJ1-5, the complete variable domain reads DGGITQSPKYLFRKEGQNVTLSCEQNLNHDAMYWYRQDPGQGLRLIYYSQIVNDFQKGDIAEGYSVSREKKESFPLTVTSAQKNPTAFYLCASSFDRASNQPQHFGDGTRLSIL.

The rearrangement uses TRBV9 and TRBJ2-3, with D possibly being TRBD1 (5 bases). The length of the CDR3 is 15 residues. Germline assignment: CDR1 SGDLS and CDR2 YYNGEE. Trimming took 1 base from V and 2 from J, leaving 11 bases between them. This chain's CDR3 is CASSVTGAVTDTQYF. CDR3 DNA: TGTGCCAGCAGCGTAACTGGGGCGGTCACAGATACGCAGTATTTT.

This clone was detected a few times. The chain couples TRBV7-2 to TRBJ2-1; the D gene is possibly TRBD1 (6 bases). CDR1 and CDR2 (germline): SGHTA, FQGNSA. The V gene lost 5 bases and the J gene lost 4 bases, with 15 bases spanning the gap. There are 15 residues in the CDR3. The DNA for the CDR3 is TGTGCCAGCAGCCCCCATACAGGGTCATACAATGAGCAGTTCTTC. It specifies CASSPHTGSYNEQFF.

The chain has TRBV4-1 and TRBJ1-5; 8 nucleotides match TRBD1. Trimming at V came to 0 bases and at J to 6 bases, leaving 4 bases not matched to a gene. CDR3 length: 15 residues. Germline V CDR1 and CDR2: MGHRA, YSYEKL. This chain's CDR3 is CASSQDPTGGQPQHF. DNA for the CDR3: TGCGCCAGCAGCCAAGATCCTACAGGGGGTCAGCCCCAGCATTTT.

This chain connects TRBV30 to TRBJ1-2; tentative D call: TRBD1 (6 bases). Trimming removed 5 bases at V and 7 bases at J, with 20 bases between. The CDR3 is made up of 14 amino acids. Per germline, CDR1 GTSNPN and CDR2 SVGIG (reference sequence). The CDR3: CAWGRGGWAAGYTF. CDR3 coding DNA: TGTGCCTGGGGGAGGGGGGGCTGGGCTGCTGGCTACACCTTC.

This clone turned up a few times. The V and J genes are TRBV28 and TRBJ2-7; 13 bases match TRBD2. With V trimmed by 4 bases and J by 7 bases, 10 bases remained unmatched. The CDR3 sequence is 16 residues long. Germline CDR1 and CDR2: MDHEN and SYDVKM. CDR3: CASSSPGLAGPEEQYF. The CDR3 region has the DNA TGTGCCAGCAGTTCCCCGGGACTAGCGGGACCGGAGGAGCAGTACTTC.

This clone came up once. The rearrangement uses TRBV5-1 and TRBJ2-6; a weak D match, TRBD2 (5 bases). CDR1 SGHRS and CDR2 YFSETQ come from the germline V gene. The CDR3 is made up of 16 amino acids. The V gene lost 2 bases and the J gene lost 4 bases, with 13 bases spanning the gap. CDR3 residues: CASSFLAGGGANVLTF. For the CDR3, the DNA is TGCGCCAGCAGCTTTTTGGCCGGAGGAGGGGCCAACGTCCTGACTTTC.

The table lists this clone with a few counts. This chain joins TRBV5-1 and TRBJ2-3, with 9 bases matching TRBD2. The CDR3 loop spans 14 amino acids. Germline V gene sequence: CDR1 SGHRS, CDR2 YFSETQ. J was trimmed by 4 bases and V by 2 bases; bases with no gene match: 2. CDR3 DNA: TGCGCCAGCAGCTTTAGCGGGGGACCAGATACGCAGTATTTT. Its translation is CASSFSGGPDTQYF. Complete variable domain (other parts from reference TRBV5-1 and TRBJ2-3): KAGVTQTPRYLIKTRGQQVTLSCSPISGHRSVSWYQQTPGQGLQFLFEYFSETQRNKGNFPGRFSGRQFSNSRSEMNVSTLELGDSALYLCASSFSGGPDTQYFGPGTRLTVL.

This clone was found a few times. The chain links TRBV5-1 to TRBJ1-5, with D possibly TRBD1 on 5 matching bases. V was pared by 0 bases and J by 7 bases, with 11 bases between. The germline gives CDR1 SGHRS, CDR2 YFSETQ. The CDR3 is 14 amino acids. CDR3 sequence reads: CASSLEGSGQPQHF. CDR3 nucleotide sequence: TGCGCCAGCAGCTTGGAGGGGAGCGGGCAGCCCCAGCATTTT.